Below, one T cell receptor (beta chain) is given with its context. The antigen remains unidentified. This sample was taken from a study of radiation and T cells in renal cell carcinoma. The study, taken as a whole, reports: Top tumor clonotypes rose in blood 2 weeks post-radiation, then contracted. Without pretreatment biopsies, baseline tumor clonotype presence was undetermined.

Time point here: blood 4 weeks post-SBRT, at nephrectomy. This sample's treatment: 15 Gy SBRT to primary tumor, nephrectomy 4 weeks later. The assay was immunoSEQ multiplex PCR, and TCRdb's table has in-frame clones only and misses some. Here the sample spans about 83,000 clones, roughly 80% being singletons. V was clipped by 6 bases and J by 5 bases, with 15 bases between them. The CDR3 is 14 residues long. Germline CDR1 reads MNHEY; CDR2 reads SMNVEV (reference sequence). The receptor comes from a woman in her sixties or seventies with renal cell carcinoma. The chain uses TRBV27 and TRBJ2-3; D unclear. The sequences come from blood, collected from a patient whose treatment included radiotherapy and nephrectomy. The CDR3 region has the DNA TGTGCCAGCAGATCTGTAGGGCTGGGAGATACGCAGTATTTT. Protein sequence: CASRSVGLGDTQYF.